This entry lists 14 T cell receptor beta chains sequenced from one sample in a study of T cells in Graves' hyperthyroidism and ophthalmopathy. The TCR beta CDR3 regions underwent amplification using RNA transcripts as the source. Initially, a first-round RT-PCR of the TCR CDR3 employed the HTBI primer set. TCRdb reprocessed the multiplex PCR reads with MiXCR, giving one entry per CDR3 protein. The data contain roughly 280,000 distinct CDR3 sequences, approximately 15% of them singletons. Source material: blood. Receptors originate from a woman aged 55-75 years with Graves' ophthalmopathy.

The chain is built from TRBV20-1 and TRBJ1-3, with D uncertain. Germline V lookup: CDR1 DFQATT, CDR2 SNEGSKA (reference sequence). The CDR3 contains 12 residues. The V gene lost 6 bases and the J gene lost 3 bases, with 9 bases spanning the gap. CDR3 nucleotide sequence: TGCAGTGCGCAGTCAGATGGAAACACCATATATTTT. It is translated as CSAQSDGNTIYF.

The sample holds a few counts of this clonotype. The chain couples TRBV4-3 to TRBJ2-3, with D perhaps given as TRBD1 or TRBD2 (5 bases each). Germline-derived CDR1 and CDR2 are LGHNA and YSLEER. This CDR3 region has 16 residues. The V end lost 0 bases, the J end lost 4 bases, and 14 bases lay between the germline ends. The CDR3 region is CASSQDSTRGADTQYF. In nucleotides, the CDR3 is TGCGCCAGCAGCCAAGATAGTACGAGGGGCGCAGATACGCAGTATTTT.

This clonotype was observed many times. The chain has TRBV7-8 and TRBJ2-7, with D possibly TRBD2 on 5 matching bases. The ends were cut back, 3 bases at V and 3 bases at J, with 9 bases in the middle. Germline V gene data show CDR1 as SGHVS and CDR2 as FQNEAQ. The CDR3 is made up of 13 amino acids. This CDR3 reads CASSFAGNYEQYF. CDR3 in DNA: TGTGCCAGCAGCTTTGCGGGCAACTACGAGCAGTACTTC. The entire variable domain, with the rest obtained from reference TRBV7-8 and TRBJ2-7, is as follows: GAGVSQSPRYKVAKRGQDVALRCDPISGHVSLFWYQQALGQGPEFLTYFQNEAQLDKSGLPSDRFFAERPEGSVSTLKIQRTQQEDSAVYLCASSFAGNYEQYFGPGTRLTVT.

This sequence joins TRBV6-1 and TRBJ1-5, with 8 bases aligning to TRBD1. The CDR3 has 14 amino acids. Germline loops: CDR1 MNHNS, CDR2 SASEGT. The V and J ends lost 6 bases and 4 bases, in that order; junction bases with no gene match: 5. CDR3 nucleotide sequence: TGTGCCAGCAGAGGACAGGGAGGAAATCAGCCCCAGCATTTT. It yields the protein CASRGQGGNQPQHF.

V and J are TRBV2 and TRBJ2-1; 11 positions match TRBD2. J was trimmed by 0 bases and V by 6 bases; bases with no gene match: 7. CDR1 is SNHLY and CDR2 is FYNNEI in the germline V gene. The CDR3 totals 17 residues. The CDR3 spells CASRSGTSGSSYNEQFF. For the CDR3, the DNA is TGTGCCAGCAGGTCCGGGACTAGCGGAAGCTCCTACAATGAGCAGTTCTTC.

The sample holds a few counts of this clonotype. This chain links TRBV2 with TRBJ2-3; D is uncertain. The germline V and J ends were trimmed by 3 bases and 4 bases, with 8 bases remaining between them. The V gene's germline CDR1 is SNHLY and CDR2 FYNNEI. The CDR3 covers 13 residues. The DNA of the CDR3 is TGTGCCAGCAGTGATGGTCGCGCAGATACGCAGTATTTT. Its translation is CASSDGRADTQYF.

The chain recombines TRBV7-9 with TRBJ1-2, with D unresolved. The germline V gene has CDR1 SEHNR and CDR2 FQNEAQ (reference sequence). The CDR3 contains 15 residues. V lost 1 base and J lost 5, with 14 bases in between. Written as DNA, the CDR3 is TGTGCCAGCAGCTTAGGGCGGGCAGGTCGGTATGGCTACACCTTC. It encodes CASSLGRAGRYGYTF. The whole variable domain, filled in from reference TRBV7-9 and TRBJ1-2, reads DTGVSQNPRHKITKRGQNVTFRCDPISEHNRLYWYRQTLGQGPEFLTYFQNEAQLEKSRLLSDRFSAERPKGSFSTLEIQRTEQGDSAMYLCASSLGRAGRYGYTFGSGTRLTVV.

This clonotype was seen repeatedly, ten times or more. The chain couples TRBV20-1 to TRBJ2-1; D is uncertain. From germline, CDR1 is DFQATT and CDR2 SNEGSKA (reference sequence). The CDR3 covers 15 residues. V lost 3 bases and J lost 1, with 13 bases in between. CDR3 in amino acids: CSASFPITSYNEQFF. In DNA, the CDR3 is TGCAGTGCTAGTTTCCCGATTACTTCCTACAATGAGCAGTTCTTC.

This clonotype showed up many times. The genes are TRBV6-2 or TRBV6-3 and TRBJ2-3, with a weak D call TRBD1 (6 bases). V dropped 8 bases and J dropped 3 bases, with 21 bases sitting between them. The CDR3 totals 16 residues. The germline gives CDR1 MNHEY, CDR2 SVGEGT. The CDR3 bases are TGTGCCAGCTCCCACCGCTTCGGACAGCCTACAGATACGCAGTATTTT. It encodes CASSHRFGQPTDTQYF.

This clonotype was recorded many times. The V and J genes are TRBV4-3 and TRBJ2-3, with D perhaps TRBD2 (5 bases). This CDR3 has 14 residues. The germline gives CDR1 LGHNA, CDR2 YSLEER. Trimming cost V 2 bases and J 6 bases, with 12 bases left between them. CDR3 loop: CASSQNPREDTQYF. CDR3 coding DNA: TGCGCCAGCAGCCAAAACCCGAGGGAGGATACGCAGTATTTT.

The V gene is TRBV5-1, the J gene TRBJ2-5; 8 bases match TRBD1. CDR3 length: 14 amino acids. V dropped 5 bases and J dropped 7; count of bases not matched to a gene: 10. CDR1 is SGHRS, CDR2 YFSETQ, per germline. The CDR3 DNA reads TGCGCCAGCAGGCCTGGGACAGGTGAAGTGACCCAGTACTTC. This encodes CASRPGTGEVTQYF.

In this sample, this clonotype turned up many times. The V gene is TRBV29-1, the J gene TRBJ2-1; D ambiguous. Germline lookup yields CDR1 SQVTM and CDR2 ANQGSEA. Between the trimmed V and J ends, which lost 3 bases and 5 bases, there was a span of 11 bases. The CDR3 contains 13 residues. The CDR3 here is CSVDLNLDNEQFF. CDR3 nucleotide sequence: TGCAGCGTTGACCTTAACCTGGACAATGAGCAGTTCTTC.

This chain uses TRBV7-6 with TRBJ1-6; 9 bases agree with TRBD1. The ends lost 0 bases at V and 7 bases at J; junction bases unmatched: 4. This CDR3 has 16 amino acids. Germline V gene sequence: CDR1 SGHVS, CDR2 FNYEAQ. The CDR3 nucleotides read TGTGCCAGCAGCTTAGCAACCGACAGGGGGAATTCACCCCTCCACTTT. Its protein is CASSLATDRGNSPLHF.

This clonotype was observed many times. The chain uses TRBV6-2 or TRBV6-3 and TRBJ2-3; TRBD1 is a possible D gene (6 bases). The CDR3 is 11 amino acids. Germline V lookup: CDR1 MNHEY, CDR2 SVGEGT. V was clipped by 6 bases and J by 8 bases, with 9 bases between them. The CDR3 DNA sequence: TGTGCCAGCAGGGGACAAAGTACGCAGTATTTT. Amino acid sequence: CASRGQSTQYF.